This note documents a single T cell receptor (beta chain) sequence. Profiled with immunoSEQ multiplex PCR; TCRdb holds only in-frame clones, not every one. The sample yields approximately 1.5 million clones, around 98% seen once. CDR1 KGHSH and CDR2 LQKENI come from the germline V gene. The ends lost 2 bases at V and 6 bases at J; junction bases unmatched: 11. The CDR3 contains 17 residues. The sample originates from a study of shared clonotypes between healthy human individuals. Within Nashville, Tennessee resided all donors, each a Caucasian adult. This rearrangement joins TRBV18 to TRBJ2-7; 12 bases align to TRBD2. The sequenced sample consisted of naive CD4+ T cells sorted from blood. Sample subset: CD45RA+ positively selected. The receptor was derived from a man under 40 in good health. CDR3 residues: CASSPGTSGRSLSEQYF. Written as DNA, the CDR3 is TGTGCCAGCTCACCAGGAACTAGCGGGAGGTCTTTATCCGAGCAGTACTTC.